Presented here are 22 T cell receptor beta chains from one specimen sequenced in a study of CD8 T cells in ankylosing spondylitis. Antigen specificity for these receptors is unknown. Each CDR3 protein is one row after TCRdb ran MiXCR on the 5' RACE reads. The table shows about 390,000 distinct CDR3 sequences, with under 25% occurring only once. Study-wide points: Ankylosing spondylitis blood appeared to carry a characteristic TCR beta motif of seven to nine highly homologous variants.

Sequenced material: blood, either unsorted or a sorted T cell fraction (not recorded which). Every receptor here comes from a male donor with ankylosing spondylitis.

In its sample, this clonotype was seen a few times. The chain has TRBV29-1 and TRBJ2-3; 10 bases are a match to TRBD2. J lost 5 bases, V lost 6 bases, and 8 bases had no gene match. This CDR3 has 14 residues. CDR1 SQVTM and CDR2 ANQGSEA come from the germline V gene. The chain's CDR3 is CSVTPSSGRDTQYF. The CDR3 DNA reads TGCAGCGTCACACCTTCTAGCGGGAGAGATACGCAGTATTTT.

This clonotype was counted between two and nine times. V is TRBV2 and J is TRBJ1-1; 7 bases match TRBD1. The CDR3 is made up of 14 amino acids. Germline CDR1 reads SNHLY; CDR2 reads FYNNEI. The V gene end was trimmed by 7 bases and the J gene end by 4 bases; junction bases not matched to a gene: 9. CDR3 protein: CASKGEGAGTEAFF. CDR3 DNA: TGTGCCAGCAAAGGTGAGGGGGCGGGCACTGAAGCTTTCTTT.

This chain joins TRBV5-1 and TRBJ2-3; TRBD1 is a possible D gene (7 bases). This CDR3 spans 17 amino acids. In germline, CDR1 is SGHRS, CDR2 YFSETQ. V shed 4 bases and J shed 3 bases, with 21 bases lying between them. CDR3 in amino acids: CASSRRQGGVSTDTQYF. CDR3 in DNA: TGCGCCAGCAGCCGCCGCCAGGGGGGCGTTTCGACAGATACGCAGTATTTT.

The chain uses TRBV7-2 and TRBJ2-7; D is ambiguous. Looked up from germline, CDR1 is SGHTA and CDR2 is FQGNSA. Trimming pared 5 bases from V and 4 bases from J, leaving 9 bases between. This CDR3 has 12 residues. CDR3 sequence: CASSPHIYEQYF. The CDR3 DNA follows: TGTGCCAGCAGCCCGCACATTTACGAGCAGTACTTC. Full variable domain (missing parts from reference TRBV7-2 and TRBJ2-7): GAGVSQSPSNKVTEKGKDVELRCDPISGHTALYWYRQSLGQGLEFLIYFQGNSAPDKSGLPSDRFSAERTGGSVSTLTIQRTQQEDSAVYLCASSPHIYEQYFGPGTRLTVT.

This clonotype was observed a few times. The CDR3 DNA is TGTGCCAGCAGCCAAGTGACTAGCGGGAGGGCCGATGAGCAGTTCTTC. Its protein is CASSQVTSGRADEQFF. The chain recombines TRBV4-2 with TRBJ2-1; 14 nucleotides match TRBD2. There are 16 residues in the CDR3. V lost 1 base and J lost 8; bases outside the gene matches: 4. The V gene's germline CDR1 is LGHNA and CDR2 YNFKEQ.

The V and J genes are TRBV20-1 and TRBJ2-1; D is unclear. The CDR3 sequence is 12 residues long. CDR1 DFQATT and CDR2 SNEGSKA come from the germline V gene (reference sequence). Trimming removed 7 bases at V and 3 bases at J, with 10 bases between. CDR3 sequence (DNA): TGCAGTGGGTGGATGGACTACAATGAGCAGTTCTTC. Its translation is CSGWMDYNEQFF.

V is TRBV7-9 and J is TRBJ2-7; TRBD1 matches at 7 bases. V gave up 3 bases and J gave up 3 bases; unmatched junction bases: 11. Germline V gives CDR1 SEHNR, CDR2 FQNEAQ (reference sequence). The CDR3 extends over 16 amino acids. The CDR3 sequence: CASSFRGSARSYEQYF. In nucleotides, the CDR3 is TGTGCCAGCAGCTTCAGGGGGTCAGCCCGAAGCTACGAGCAGTACTTC. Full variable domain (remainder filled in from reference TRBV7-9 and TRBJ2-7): DTGVSQNPRHKITKRGQNVTFRCDPISEHNRLYWYRQTLGQGPEFLTYFQNEAQLEKSRLLSDRFSAERPKGSFSTLEIQRTEQGDSAMYLCASSFRGSARSYEQYFGPGTRLTVT.

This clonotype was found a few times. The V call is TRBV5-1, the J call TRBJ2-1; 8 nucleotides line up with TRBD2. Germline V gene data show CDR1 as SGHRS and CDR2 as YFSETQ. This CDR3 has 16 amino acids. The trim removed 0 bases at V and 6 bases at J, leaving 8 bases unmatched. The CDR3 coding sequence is TGCGCCAGCAGCTTGGCCGGGACTAGGGTGGGCAATGAGCAGTTCTTC. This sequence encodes CASSLAGTRVGNEQFF.

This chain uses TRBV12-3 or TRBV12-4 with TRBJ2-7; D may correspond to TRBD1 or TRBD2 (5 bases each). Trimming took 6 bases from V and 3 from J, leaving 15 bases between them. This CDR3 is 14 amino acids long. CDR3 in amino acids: CASRFGAASYEQYF. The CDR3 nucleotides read TGTGCCAGCAGATTCGGGGCGGCTAGCTACGAGCAGTACTTC.

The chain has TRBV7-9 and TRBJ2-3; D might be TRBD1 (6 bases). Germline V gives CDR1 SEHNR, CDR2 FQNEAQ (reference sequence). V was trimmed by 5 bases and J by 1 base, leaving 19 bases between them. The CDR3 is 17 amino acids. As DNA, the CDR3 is TGTGCCAGCAGCCCCGACAGGCCAGTTACGGGCACAGATACGCAGTATTTT. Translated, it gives CASSPDRPVTGTDTQYF. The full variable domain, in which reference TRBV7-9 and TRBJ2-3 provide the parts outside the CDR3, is DTGVSQNPRHKITKRGQNVTFRCDPISEHNRLYWYRQTLGQGPEFLTYFQNEAQLEKSRLLSDRFSAERPKGSFSTLEIQRTEQGDSAMYLCASSPDRPVTGTDTQYFGPGTRLTVL.

CDR3 amino acids: CASSQDGTIGTEAFF. Written as DNA, the CDR3 is TGCGCCAGCAGCCAAGACGGTACGATCGGGACTGAAGCTTTCTTT. V usage is TRBV4-3 and J usage is TRBJ1-1; D call uncertain. The ends were cut back, 0 bases at V and 5 bases at J, with 13 bases in the middle. The germline V gene has CDR1 LGHNA and CDR2 YSLEER. The CDR3 is 15 amino acids.

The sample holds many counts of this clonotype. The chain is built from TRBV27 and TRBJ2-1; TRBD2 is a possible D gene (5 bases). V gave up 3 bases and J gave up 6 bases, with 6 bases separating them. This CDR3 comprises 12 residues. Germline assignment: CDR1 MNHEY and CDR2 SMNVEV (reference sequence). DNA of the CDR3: TGTGCCAGCAGTTTTCGGGGCAATGAGCAGTTCTTC. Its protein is CASSFRGNEQFF.

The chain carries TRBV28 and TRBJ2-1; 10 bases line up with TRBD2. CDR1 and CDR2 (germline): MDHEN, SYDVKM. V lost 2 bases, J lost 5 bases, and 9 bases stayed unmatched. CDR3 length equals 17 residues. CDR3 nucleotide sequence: TGTGCCAGCAGTTTAGGAGTAACTAGCGGGATAGACAATGAGCAGTTCTTC. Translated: CASSLGVTSGIDNEQFF.

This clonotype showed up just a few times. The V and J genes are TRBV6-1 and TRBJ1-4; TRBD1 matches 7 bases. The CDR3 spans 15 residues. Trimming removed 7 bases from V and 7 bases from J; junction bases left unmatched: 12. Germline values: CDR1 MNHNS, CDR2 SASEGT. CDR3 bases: TGTGCCAGCACCAGGGGAGGGGGCGAGGGTGAAAAACTGTTTTTT. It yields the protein CASTRGGGEGEKLFF.

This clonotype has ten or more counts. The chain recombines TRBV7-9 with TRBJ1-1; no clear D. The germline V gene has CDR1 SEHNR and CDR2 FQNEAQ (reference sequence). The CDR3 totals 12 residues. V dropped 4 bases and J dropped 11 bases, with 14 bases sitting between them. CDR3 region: CASSYGQPRAFF. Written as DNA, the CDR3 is TGTGCCAGCAGCTATGGCCAGCCTCGGGCTTTCTTT.

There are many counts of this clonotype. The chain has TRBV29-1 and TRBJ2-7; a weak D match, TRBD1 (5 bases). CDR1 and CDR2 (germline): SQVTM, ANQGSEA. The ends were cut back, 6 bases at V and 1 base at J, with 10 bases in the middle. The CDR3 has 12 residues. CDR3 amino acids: CSVTTGSYEQYF. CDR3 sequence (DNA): TGCAGCGTCACCACAGGTTCCTACGAGCAGTACTTC.

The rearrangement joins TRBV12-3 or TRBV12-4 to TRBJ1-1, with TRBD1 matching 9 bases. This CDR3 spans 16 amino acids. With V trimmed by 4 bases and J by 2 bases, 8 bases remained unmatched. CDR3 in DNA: TGTGCCAGCAGTTGGGGGACAGGGTCTCGAAACACTGAAGCTTTCTTT. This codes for CASSWGTGSRNTEAFF.

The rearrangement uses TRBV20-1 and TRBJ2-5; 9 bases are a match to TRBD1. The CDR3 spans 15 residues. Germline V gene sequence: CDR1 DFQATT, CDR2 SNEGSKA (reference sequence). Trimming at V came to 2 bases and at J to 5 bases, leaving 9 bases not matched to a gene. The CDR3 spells CSARTGQGWQETQYF. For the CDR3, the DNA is TGCAGTGCTAGAACGGGACAGGGTTGGCAGGAGACCCAGTACTTC.

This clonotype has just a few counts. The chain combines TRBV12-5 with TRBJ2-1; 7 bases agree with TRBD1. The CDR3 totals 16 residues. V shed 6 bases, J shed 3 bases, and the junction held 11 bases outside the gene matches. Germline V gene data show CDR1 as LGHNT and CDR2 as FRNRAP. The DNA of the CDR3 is TGTGCTAGTGGAACCGTAAGGGACAGAAACTACAATGAGCAGTTCTTC. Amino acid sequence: CASGTVRDRNYNEQFF.

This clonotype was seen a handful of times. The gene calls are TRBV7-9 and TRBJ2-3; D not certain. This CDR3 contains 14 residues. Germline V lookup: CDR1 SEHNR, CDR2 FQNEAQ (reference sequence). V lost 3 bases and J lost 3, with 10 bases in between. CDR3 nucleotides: TGTGCCAGCAGCTTTATGAAGAAAACAGATACGCAGTATTTT. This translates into CASSFMKKTDTQYF.

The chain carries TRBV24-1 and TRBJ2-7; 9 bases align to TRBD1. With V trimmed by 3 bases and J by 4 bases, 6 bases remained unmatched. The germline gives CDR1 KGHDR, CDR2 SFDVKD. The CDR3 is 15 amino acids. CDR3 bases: TGTGCCACCAGTGATGTGGGGGACAGGGCATACGAGCAGTACTTC. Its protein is CATSDVGDRAYEQYF.

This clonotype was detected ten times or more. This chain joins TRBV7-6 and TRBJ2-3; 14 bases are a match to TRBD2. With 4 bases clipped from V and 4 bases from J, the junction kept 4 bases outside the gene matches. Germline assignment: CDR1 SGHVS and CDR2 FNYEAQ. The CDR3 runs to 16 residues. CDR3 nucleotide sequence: TGTGCCAGCAGCTCGGGACTAGCGGGAGTGGCAGATACGCAGTATTTT. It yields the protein CASSSGLAGVADTQYF.